The clone carrying this T cell receptor (beta chain) was picked up many times. The antigen is not known. This record belongs to a study of T cells in Graves' hyperthyroidism and ophthalmopathy. Study-level background: Initial diagnosis, before any treatment, was when peripheral blood was collected. Study-level findings and limits: Ophthalmopathy was separated from stable hyperthyroidism by a 13 V-J model. For ophthalmopathy, model prediction preceded onset by a median around six months.

Diagnoses were established using clinical symptoms, serum thyroxine and TRAb, thyroid ultrasound and orbital computed tomography. Amplified TCR beta CDR3 regions came from RNA transcripts. First-round RT-PCR targeting the TCR CDR3 was performed with the HTBI primer set. Via MiXCR, TCRdb re-called the multiplex PCR reads, giving one row per CDR3 protein. The sample holds over 300,000 distinct CDR3 sequences; around 13% are singletons and the top ten take approximately 35%. The CDR3 has 13 amino acids. Germline CDR1 reads MDHEN; CDR2 reads SYDVKM. Trimming took 3 bases from V and 2 from J, leaving 8 bases between them.

V gene TRBV28 combines with J gene TRBJ2-7; D is unclear. The TCR was taken from a woman between 35 and 50 years old with Graves' ophthalmopathy. The sequenced sample was blood. CDR3 loop: CASSFTATYEQYF. CDR3 DNA sequence: TGTGCCAGCAGTTTCACGGCGACCTACGAGCAGTACTTC.